This entry lists 24 T cell receptor beta chains sequenced from one sample in a study of spatial heterogeneity in lung cancer. Time point reported: sample taken at primary tumor resection. No cells were sorted before sequencing. The whole RNA sequenced was extracted from tumor, nontumor lung or frozen PBMC. TCRdb reanalysed the 5' RACE reads using MiXCR and keeps one entry per CDR3 protein. The data show about 82,000 distinct CDR3 sequences, around 12% seen once. This specimen consisted of PBMCs, obtained at surgery. These receptors originate from a male donor with early-stage non-small cell lung cancer.

This clonotype was observed a few times. The CDR3 region has the DNA TGCAGTGCTACCGGACAGGGTCGGAACGAGCAGTACTTC. Translation: CSATGQGRNEQYF. The V gene is TRBV20-1, the J gene TRBJ2-7; 8 bases align to TRBD1. The CDR3 has 13 amino acids. The J segment lost 5 bases and the V segment lost 4 bases, leaving 7 bases of the junction unmatched. CDR1 DFQATT and CDR2 SNEGSKA come from the germline V gene (reference sequence).

The J gene is TRBJ2-2, the V gene TRBV27, with a weak D call TRBD1 (5 bases). Germline CDR1 and CDR2: MNHEY and SMNVEV (reference sequence). This CDR3 contains 14 residues. The V and J ends lost 7 bases and 1 base respectively, with 10 bases between them. The CDR3 is CASKPGQNTGELFF. The CDR3 DNA reads as TGTGCCAGCAAACCTGGACAGAACACCGGGGAGCTGTTTTTT.

The chain joins TRBV12-3 or TRBV12-4 to TRBJ1-6; no reliable D call. Trimming took off 1 base at V and 8 bases at J, with 9 bases between the two ends. This CDR3 is built from 14 residues. The CDR3 region is CASSLGQYYSPLHF. The CDR3 region has the DNA TGTGCCAGCAGTTTAGGGCAGTATTATTCACCCCTCCACTTT.

This clonotype was recorded at least ten times. The chain joins TRBV29-1 to TRBJ2-7; possibly TRBD1 for D (6 bases). Trimming shortened V by 6 bases and J by 6 bases, and 12 bases separated the two germline ends. This CDR3 has 11 residues. The germline gives CDR1 SQVTM, CDR2 ANQGSEA. CDR3 sequence: CSVLQGAEQYF. In DNA form, the CDR3 reads TGCAGCGTACTACAGGGAGCCGAGCAGTACTTC.

There are a few counts of this clonotype. The CDR3 loop reads CASSLTSGSYNEQFF. In DNA form, the CDR3 reads TGTGCCAGCAGTCTGACTAGCGGGAGTTACAATGAGCAGTTCTTC. V is TRBV6-1 and J is TRBJ2-1, with 12 bases fitting TRBD2. The J segment lost 4 bases and the V segment lost 5 bases, leaving 3 bases of the junction unmatched. CDR3 size: 15 residues. The germline V gene has CDR1 MNHNS and CDR2 SASEGT.

The chain combines TRBV7-9 with TRBJ1-5; D perhaps matches TRBD1 (5 bases). There are 15 residues in the CDR3. Trimming cost V 1 base and J 0 bases, with 7 bases left between them. Germline loops: CDR1 SEHNR, CDR2 FQNEAQ (reference sequence). The CDR3 DNA is TGTGCCAGCAGCTTAGGACAGCATAGCAATCAGCCCCAGCATTTT. Protein product: CASSLGQHSNQPQHF.

This clonotype has ten or more counts. The V call is TRBV5-1, the J call TRBJ1-1; D not certain. The CDR3 loop spans 13 amino acids. Germline values: CDR1 SGHRS, CDR2 YFSETQ. Trimming stripped 2 bases from V and 8 bases from J, with 13 bases between. CDR3 sequence reads: CASSFDLYLEAFF. The CDR3 nucleotides are TGCGCCAGCAGCTTTGACTTATACCTCGAAGCTTTCTTT.

This clonotype has only a few counts. Compared with germline, one end of the junction differs, possibly owing to a read error. The rearrangement uses TRBV29-1 and TRBJ2-5; D might be TRBD1 (6 bases). The CDR3 has 14 residues. Germline CDR1 is SQVTM and CDR2 is ANQGSEA. CDR3 DNA sequence: TGCAACGTTGCGAGGACAGCCCGGGAAGAGACCCAGTACTTC. Residues: CNVARTAREETQYF.

The table lists this clonotype with a few counts. The chain employs TRBV6-5 and TRBJ1-2, with 12 nucleotides matching TRBD1. This CDR3 has 14 amino acids. Trimming at V came to 8 bases and at J to 6 bases, leaving 7 bases not matched to a gene. CDR1 is MNHEY and CDR2 is SVGAGI in the germline V gene. The CDR3 reads CASWDRGRIDGYTF. The CDR3 nucleotides are TGTGCCAGCTGGGACAGGGGGCGCATTGATGGCTACACCTTC.

This clonotype appeared a few times. This chain uses TRBV14 with TRBJ2-3; 7 nucleotides align to TRBD2. Germline-derived CDR1 and CDR2 are SGHDN and FVKESK. Trimming removed 1 base from V and 6 bases from J; junction bases left unmatched: 7. The CDR3 has 15 amino acids. The DNA of the CDR3 is TGTGCCAGCAGCCAAGCAGGACTAGGGAGTGATACGCAGTATTTT. Translating gives CASSQAGLGSDTQYF. Complete variable domain (other parts from reference TRBV14 and TRBJ2-3): EAGVTQFPSHSVIEKGQTVTLRCDPISGHDNLYWYRRVMGKEIKFLLHFVKESKQDESGMPNNRFLAERTGGTYSTLKVQPAELEDSGVYFCASSQAGLGSDTQYFGPGTRLTVL.

This chain links TRBV6-2 or TRBV6-3 with TRBJ2-7; weak D call: TRBD2 (6 bases). This CDR3 comprises 16 residues. Deletions cut 6 bases from V and 5 bases from J, with 23 bases between. Germline V lookup: CDR1 MNHEY, CDR2 SVGEGT. CDR3 coding DNA: TGTGCCAGCAGAACCCCCGGAGGGGCCCTAAGGGACGAGCAGTACTTC. Amino acids: CASRTPGGALRDEQYF.

This clonotype is medium-sized in the sample. The genes are TRBV6-5 and TRBJ1-3; D not certain. Trimming took 0 bases from V and 0 from J, leaving 9 bases between them. The CDR3 totals 16 residues. The germline V gene has CDR1 MNHEY and CDR2 SVGAGI. The DNA for the CDR3 is TGTGCCAGCAGTTACTCCTTTAGTTACTCTGGAAACACCATATATTTT. It codes for CASSYSFSYSGNTIYF.

V and J are TRBV3-1 and TRBJ1-2; 9 positions agree with TRBD1. Germline CDR1 is LGHDT and CDR2 is YNNKEL (reference sequence). V shed 4 bases and J 8 bases; nucleotides not matched to a gene: 5. This CDR3 is 13 amino acids long. The CDR3 sequence is CASSPGTGQGYTF. The CDR3 DNA is TGTGCCAGCAGCCCCGGGACAGGGCAAGGCTACACCTTC.

A few counts support this clonotype. V usage is TRBV30 and J usage is TRBJ1-6; D not certain. CDR1 GTSNPN and CDR2 SVGIG come from the germline V gene (reference sequence). V was pared by 3 bases and J by 10 bases, with 7 bases between. The CDR3 runs 11 residues. The CDR3 bases are TGTGCCTGGAGCGCTAGGTCACCCCTCCACTTT. Amino acids: CAWSARSPLHF.

Only a few counts were recorded for this clonotype. The chain employs TRBV12-3 or TRBV12-4 and TRBJ2-2; D ambiguous. V shed 4 bases and J shed 7 bases, with 10 bases lying between them. The CDR3 sequence is 13 residues long. The CDR3 sequence is CASSSVGDGELFF. CDR3 sequence (DNA): TGTGCCAGCAGTTCCGTAGGTGACGGGGAGCTGTTTTTT.

This clonotype appeared a few times. The V call is TRBV19, the J call TRBJ1-1; the D gene is possibly TRBD1 (5 bases). Germline CDR1 is LNHDA and CDR2 is SQIVND (reference sequence). This CDR3 comprises 16 residues. Trimming removed 7 bases at V and 0 bases at J, with 18 bases between. The CDR3 nucleotides are TGTGCCAGTATTTACCAGGGAAGCCCGTTGAACACTGAAGCTTTCTTT. Translating it yields CASIYQGSPLNTEAFF.

This clonotype was picked up many times. The rearrangement uses TRBV3-1 and TRBJ2-1, with D possibly matching TRBD1 (6 bases). CDR1 is LGHDT, CDR2 YNNKEL, per germline (reference sequence). This CDR3 has 15 amino acids. Trimming took 0 bases from V and 2 from J, leaving 8 bases between them. CDR3 DNA: TGTGCCAGCAGCCAAGACAGGGGCCCCTACAATGAGCAGTTCTTC. This sequence encodes CASSQDRGPYNEQFF.

The rearrangement links TRBV3-1 to TRBJ2-2; 7 bases map to TRBD1. There are 16 residues in the CDR3. CDR1 and CDR2 from the germline V gene are LGHDT and YNNKEL (reference sequence). V lost 5 bases to trimming and J lost 5 bases; unmatched junction nucleotides: 11. CDR3 nucleotide sequence: TGTGCCAGCAGCTTAGGAGGACAGGTGATAACCGGGGAGCTGTTTTTT. Protein sequence: CASSLGGQVITGELFF.

In this sample, this clonotype turned up a few times. J is TRBJ1-5 and V is TRBV11-2; a possible D gene is TRBD1 (5 bases). CDR3 length: 14 amino acids. CDR1 is SGHAT and CDR2 is FQNNGV in the germline V gene. The germline V and J ends were trimmed by 4 bases and 6 bases, with 13 bases remaining between them. The CDR3 reads CASSSLQGSQPQHF. The CDR3 DNA reads TGTGCCAGCAGCTCCCTCCAGGGTAGTCAGCCCCAGCATTTT. The variable domain in full, completed from reference TRBV11-2 and TRBJ1-5, reads EAGVAQSPRYKIIEKRQSVAFWCNPISGHATLYWYQQILGQGPKLLIQFQNNGVVDDSQLPKDRFSAERLKGVDSTLKIQPAKLEDSAVYLCASSSLQGSQPQHFGDGTRLSIL.

The chain links TRBV5-1 to TRBJ2-3; D is ambiguous. The CDR3 sequence is 17 residues long. Germline CDR1 SGHRS, CDR2 YFSETQ. Trimming shortened V by 0 bases and J by 0 bases, and 14 bases separated the two germline ends. The CDR3 nucleotides are TGCGCCAGCAGCTTGGGGTCCGGTGTTCCTAGCACAGATACGCAGTATTTT. Its translation: CASSLGSGVPSTDTQYF.

The chain recombines TRBV7-9 with TRBJ1-1, with D tentatively TRBD1 (5 bases). Germline V gene sequence: CDR1 SEHNR, CDR2 FQNEAQ (reference sequence). CDR3 length: 14 amino acids. The V and J ends lost 6 bases and 1 base respectively, with 12 bases between them. In DNA form, the CDR3 reads TGTGCCAGCAGTCCGGGACTTTGGAACACTGAAGCTTTCTTT. This translates into CASSPGLWNTEAFF. The full variable domain, in which reference TRBV7-9 and TRBJ1-1 provide the parts outside the CDR3, is DTGVSQNPRHKITKRGQNVTFRCDPISEHNRLYWYRQTLGQGPEFLTYFQNEAQLEKSRLLSDRFSAERPKGSFSTLEIQRTEQGDSAMYLCASSPGLWNTEAFFGQGTRLTVV.

The rearrangement links TRBV12-3 or TRBV12-4 to TRBJ2-1; the D is unclear. V lost 3 bases to trimming and J lost 10 bases, with 7 bases between them. This CDR3 comprises 11 residues. This CDR3 reads CASSLGQEQFF. CDR3 bases: TGTGCCAGCAGTTTGGGCCAGGAGCAGTTCTTC.

The chain is built from TRBV30 and TRBJ1-1; D perhaps matches TRBD1 (5 bases). CDR3 length: 12 residues. Germline V gene sequence: CDR1 GTSNPN, CDR2 SVGIG (reference sequence). Trimming took off 3 bases at V and 4 bases at J, with 9 bases between the two ends. CDR3 bases: TGTGCCTGGAGCCCGACAGTCACTGAAGCTTTCTTT. It is translated as CAWSPTVTEAFF. The full variable domain, with the rest looked up from reference TRBV30 and TRBJ1-1, is SQTIHQWPATLVQPVGSPLSLECTVEGTSNPNLYWYRQAAGRGLQLLFYSVGIGQISSEVPQNLSASRPQDRQFILSSKKLLLSDSGFYLCAWSPTVTEAFFGQGTRLTVV.

V usage is TRBV7-9 and J usage is TRBJ2-7; a possible D gene is TRBD2 (5 bases). Germline V gene data show CDR1 as SEHNR and CDR2 as FQNEAQ (reference sequence). CDR3 length: 13 amino acids. V was trimmed by 5 bases and J by 7 bases, leaving 15 bases between them. CDR3 sequence (DNA): TGTGCCAGCAGCACGGGAAGTTCGGGAGAGCAGTACTTC. Protein product: CASSTGSSGEQYF. Full variable domain (missing parts from reference TRBV7-9 and TRBJ2-7): DTGVSQNPRHKITKRGQNVTFRCDPISEHNRLYWYRQTLGQGPEFLTYFQNEAQLEKSRLLSDRFSAERPKGSFSTLEIQRTEQGDSAMYLCASSTGSSGEQYFGPGTRLTVT.